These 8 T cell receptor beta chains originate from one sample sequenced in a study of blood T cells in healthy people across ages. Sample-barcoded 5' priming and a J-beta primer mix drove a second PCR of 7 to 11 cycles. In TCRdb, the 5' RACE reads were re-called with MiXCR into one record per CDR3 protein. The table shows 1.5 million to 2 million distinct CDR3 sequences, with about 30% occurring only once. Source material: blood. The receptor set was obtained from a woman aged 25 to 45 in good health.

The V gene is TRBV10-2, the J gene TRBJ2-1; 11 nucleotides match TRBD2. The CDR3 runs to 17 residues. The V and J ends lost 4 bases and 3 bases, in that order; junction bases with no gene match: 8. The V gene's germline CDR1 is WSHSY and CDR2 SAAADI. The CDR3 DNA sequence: TGCGCCAGCAGTGCTCCGAAGACTAGCGGGAACTACAATGAGCAGTTCTTC. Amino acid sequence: CASSAPKTSGNYNEQFF.

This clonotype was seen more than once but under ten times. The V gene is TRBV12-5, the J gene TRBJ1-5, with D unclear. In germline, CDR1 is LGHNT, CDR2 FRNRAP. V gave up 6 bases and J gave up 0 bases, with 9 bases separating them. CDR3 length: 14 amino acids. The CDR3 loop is CASGFSYSNQPQHF. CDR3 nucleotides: TGTGCTAGTGGCTTCAGTTATAGCAATCAGCCCCAGCATTTT.

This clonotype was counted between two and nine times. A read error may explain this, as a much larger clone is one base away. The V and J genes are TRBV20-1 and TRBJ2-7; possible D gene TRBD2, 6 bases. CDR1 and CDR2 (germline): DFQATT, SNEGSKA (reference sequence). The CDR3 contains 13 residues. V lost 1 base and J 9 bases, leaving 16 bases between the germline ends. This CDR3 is CSARAPGRGGQYF. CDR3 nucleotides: TGCAGTGCTAGAGCGCCGGGGCGGGGAGGGCAGTACTTC.

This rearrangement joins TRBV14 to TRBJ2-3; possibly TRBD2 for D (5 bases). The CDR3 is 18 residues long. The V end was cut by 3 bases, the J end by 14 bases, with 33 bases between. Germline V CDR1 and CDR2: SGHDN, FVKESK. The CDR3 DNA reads TGTGCCAGCAGCCAGGAAACTAGGTCCACTGGAGATTTTCAAGGCTGGTATTTT. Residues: CASSQETRSTGDFQGWYF. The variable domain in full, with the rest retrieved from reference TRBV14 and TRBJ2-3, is EAGVTQFPSHSVIEKGQTVTLRCDPISGHDNLYWYRRVMGKEIKFLLHFVKESKQDESGMPNNRFLAERTGGTYSTLKVQPAELEDSGVYFCASSQETRSTGDFQGWYFGPGTRLTVL.

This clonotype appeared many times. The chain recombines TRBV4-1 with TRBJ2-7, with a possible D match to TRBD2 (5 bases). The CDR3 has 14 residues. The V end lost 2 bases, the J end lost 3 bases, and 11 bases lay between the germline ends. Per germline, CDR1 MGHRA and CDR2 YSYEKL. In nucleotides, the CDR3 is TGCGCCAGCAGCCAACCGACTAAAAACTACGAGCAGTACTTC. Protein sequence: CASSQPTKNYEQYF.

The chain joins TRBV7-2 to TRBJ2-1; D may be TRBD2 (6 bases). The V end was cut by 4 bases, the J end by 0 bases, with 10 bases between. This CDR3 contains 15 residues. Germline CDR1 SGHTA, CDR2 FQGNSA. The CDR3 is CASSSRRDSYNEQFF. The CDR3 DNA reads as TGTGCCAGCAGCTCCCGGAGGGACTCCTACAATGAGCAGTTCTTC. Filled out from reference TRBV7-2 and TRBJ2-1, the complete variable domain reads GAGVSQSPSNKVTEKGKDVELRCDPISGHTALYWYRQSLGQGLEFLIYFQGNSAPDKSGLPSDRFSAERTGGSVSTLTIQRTQQEDSAVYLCASSSRRDSYNEQFFGPGTRLTVL.

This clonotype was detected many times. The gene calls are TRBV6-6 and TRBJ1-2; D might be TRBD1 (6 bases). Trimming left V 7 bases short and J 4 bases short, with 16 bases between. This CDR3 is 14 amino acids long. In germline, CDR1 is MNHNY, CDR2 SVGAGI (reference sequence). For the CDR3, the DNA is TGTGCCAGCACTCCTTCGGGACAAGTCTATGGCTACACCTTC. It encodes CASTPSGQVYGYTF.

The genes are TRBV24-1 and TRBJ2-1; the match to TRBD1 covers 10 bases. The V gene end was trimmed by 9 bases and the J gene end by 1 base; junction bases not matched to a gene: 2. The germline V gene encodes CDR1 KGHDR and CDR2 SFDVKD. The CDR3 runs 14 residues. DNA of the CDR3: TGTGCCACCCAGGGACAGGGGTCCTACAATGAGCAGTTCTTC. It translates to CATQGQGSYNEQFF.